The 16 T cell receptor beta chains listed next were all sequenced from one sample in a study of cytomegalovirus exposure and HLA in healthy donors. The PCR made use of 60 Vbeta and 13 Jbeta primers. The protocol was immunoSEQ multiplex PCR, while the TCRdb copy is restricted to in-frame clones and leaves out a portion. The data contain about 190,000 clones, approximately 78% of them seen just once; the ten biggest clones take up 0.7% to 0.95%. The sample taken for sequencing was PBMCs. These receptors all come from a woman between 18 and 29 years old in good health and CMV-seronegative.

V is TRBV4-1 and J is TRBJ2-7; TRBD1 might be the D (5 bases). The CDR3 is 14 residues long. Trimming took 4 bases from V and 2 from J, leaving 12 bases between them. The V gene's germline CDR1 is MGHRA and CDR2 YSYEKL. Here the CDR3 reads CASSLTTDAYEQYF. The CDR3 coding sequence is TGCGCCAGCAGCCTAACGACAGATGCCTACGAGCAGTACTTC.

This sequence joins TRBV9 and TRBJ2-2; the D is unclear. The V end lost 0 bases, the J end lost 6 bases, and 6 bases lay between the germline ends. The germline CDR1 and CDR2 sequences are SGDLS and YYNGEE. The CDR3 extends over 13 amino acids. This CDR3 reads CASSVELAGELFF. DNA of the CDR3: TGTGCCAGCAGCGTAGAACTTGCCGGGGAGCTGTTTTTT.

The J gene is TRBJ2-2, the V gene TRBV5-1, with D tentatively TRBD1 (6 bases). Trimming shortened V by 3 bases and J by 3 bases, and 15 bases separated the two germline ends. This CDR3 contains 16 residues. CDR1 and CDR2 (germline): SGHRS, YFSETQ. CDR3 amino acids: CASSSSITGYTGELFF. The CDR3 nucleotides read TGCGCCAGCAGCTCCTCTATCACAGGGTACACCGGGGAGCTGTTTTTT.

This clone was picked up one time. The chain employs TRBV19 and TRBJ1-4, with D tentatively TRBD1 (6 bases). In germline, CDR1 is LNHDA, CDR2 SQIVND (reference sequence). This CDR3 spans 15 amino acids. V lost 7 bases and J 8 bases, leaving 20 bases between the germline ends. CDR3 amino acids: CASIGRGGAREKLFF. The DNA of the CDR3 is TGTGCCAGTATCGGGCGCGGGGGCGCAAGGGAAAAACTGTTTTTT.

Here the CDR3 reads CASTWTSGGSTDTQYF. The CDR3 coding sequence is TGCGCCAGCACATGGACTAGCGGGGGGTCCACAGATACGCAGTATTTT. This chain connects TRBV5-1 to TRBJ2-3; TRBD2 agrees at 14 bases. The CDR3 consists of 16 residues. Germline V gene data show CDR1 as SGHRS and CDR2 as YFSETQ. V dropped 6 bases and J dropped 2; count of bases not matched to a gene: 5.

The chain has TRBV19 and TRBJ2-5; D may be TRBD2 (6 bases). CDR1 is LNHDA and CDR2 is SQIVND in the germline V gene (reference sequence). The CDR3 has 13 amino acids. The V and J ends lost 3 bases and 3 bases respectively, with 8 bases between them. Here the CDR3 DNA reads TGTGCCAGTAGTATCGCGGGGAAAGAGACCCAGTACTTC. It yields the protein CASSIAGKETQYF.

The chain combines TRBV7-9 with TRBJ2-7; D possibly corresponds to TRBD1 (5 bases). CDR1 and CDR2 from the germline V gene are SEHNR and FQNEAQ (reference sequence). Trimming removed 5 bases at V and 3 bases at J, with 11 bases between. The CDR3 length is 13 residues. CDR3 region: CASSGHIDYEQYF. The CDR3 coding sequence is TGTGCCAGCAGCGGACACATAGACTACGAGCAGTACTTC.

The chain has TRBV30 and TRBJ1-1; D is perhaps TRBD1 (6 bases). The CDR3 extends over 15 amino acids. Trimming shortened V by 4 bases and J by 1 base, and 16 bases separated the two germline ends. Per germline, CDR1 GTSNPN and CDR2 SVGIG (reference sequence). CDR3 sequence (DNA): TGTGCCTGGAACCCCGGACAGACCCGGAACACTGAAGCTTTCTTT. Translating it yields CAWNPGQTRNTEAFF.

V and J are TRBV28 and TRBJ2-1; 9 bases align to TRBD2. Germline V gives CDR1 MDHEN, CDR2 SYDVKM. The CDR3 totals 13 residues. With 5 bases clipped from V and 8 bases from J, the junction kept 4 bases outside the gene matches. The DNA of the CDR3 is TGTGCCAGCAGTCACGGACTAGCGCATGAGCAGTTCTTC. This translates into CASSHGLAHEQFF.

V gene TRBV2 combines with J gene TRBJ2-1, with 15 bases matching TRBD2. V trimming: 1 base; J trimming: 1 base; junction bases outside the gene matches: 2. This CDR3 is built from 18 residues. Germline CDR1 reads SNHLY; CDR2 reads FYNNEI. CDR3 sequence (DNA): TGTGCCAGCAGTGAAGGGACTAGCGGGAGGGCATCCTACAATGAGCAGTTCTTC. Translating it yields CASSEGTSGRASYNEQFF.

The genes are TRBV19 and TRBJ2-5; 12 nucleotides match TRBD2. The J call is in doubt because the DNA end fits TRBJ2-7 better. The CDR3 length is 15 residues. Germline CDR1 LNHDA, CDR2 SQIVND (reference sequence). The CDR3 coding sequence is TGTGCCAGTAGTATGGGGACTAGCGGGTACTACGAGCAGTACTTC. This codes for CASSMGTSGYYEQYF.

V and J are TRBV6-4 and TRBJ2-1; D ambiguous. Germline V CDR1 and CDR2: MRHNA, SNTAGT. V was clipped by 0 bases and J by 6 bases, with 9 bases between them. The CDR3 consists of 14 residues. The CDR3 bases are TGTGCCAGCAGTGACTCGACTCCACCCAATGAGCAGTTCTTC. Amino acids: CASSDSTPPNEQFF.

In this sample, this clone turned up once. The genes are TRBV5-4 and TRBJ2-7; TRBD2 matches at 13 bases. The germline V gene encodes CDR1 SGHNT and CDR2 YYREEE (reference sequence). The CDR3 is 18 amino acids. Trimming at V came to 4 bases and at J to 1 base, leaving 11 bases not matched to a gene. The CDR3 protein is CASSHGLAGVAGSYEQYF. The CDR3 DNA reads TGTGCCAGCAGCCATGGACTAGCGGGAGTAGCAGGATCCTACGAGCAGTACTTC. Supplemented by reference TRBV5-4 and TRBJ2-7, the full variable domain reads ETGVTQSPTHLIKTRGQQVTLRCSSQSGHNTVSWYQQALGQGPQFIFQYYREEENGRGNFPPRFSGLQFPNYSSELNVNALELDDSALYLCASSHGLAGVAGSYEQYFGPGTRLTVT.

This clone is a singleton in its sample. The J gene is TRBJ1-2, the V gene TRBV20-1; the D gene is possibly TRBD1 (6 bases). The germline gives CDR1 DFQATT, CDR2 SNEGSKA (reference sequence). V shed 8 bases and J shed 5 bases, with 12 bases lying between them. The CDR3 runs to 11 residues. Here the CDR3 DNA reads TGCAGTACCATTACAGGGTATGGCTACACCTTC. Translating gives CSTITGYGYTF.

The chain carries TRBV11-2 and TRBJ2-5, with 8 positions matching TRBD2. Germline CDR1 SGHAT, CDR2 FQNNGV. This CDR3 spans 14 amino acids. V lost 3 bases and J lost 4; bases outside the gene matches: 4. In DNA form, the CDR3 reads TGTGCCAGCAGCTTGGGACTAGTGACAGAGACCCAGTACTTC. It translates to CASSLGLVTETQYF.

The V call is TRBV6-5, the J call TRBJ2-1; tentative D call: TRBD1 (5 bases). Trimming stripped 2 bases from V and 3 bases from J, with 8 bases between. CDR3 length equals 14 residues. Looked up from germline, CDR1 is MNHEY and CDR2 is SVGAGI. CDR3 nucleotide sequence: TGTGCCAGCAGTTACGACAGAGGCTACAATGAGCAGTTCTTC. Amino acid sequence: CASSYDRGYNEQFF.